These T cell receptor beta chains were read from a single sample in a study of T cell responses to AZD1222 COVID-19 vaccine. Assay: immunoSEQ multiplex PCR; the TCRdb copy retains only in-frame clones and omits some. The sample lists about 60,000 clones; over 80% were seen once. Sequencing was performed on peripheral blood, taken on day 0 of AZD1222 vaccination. Every receptor here comes from an adult in good health. Both conserved end residues are part of each CDR3. A D gene is named only where the DNA matches it firmly. Expanded clones are given a class, and other clones once, few, many or no size at all.

>TRBJ1-1|TRBV6-5|-|-
CASRANEAFF
TGTGCCAGCAGGGCAAATGAAGCTTTCTTT
>TRBJ2-3|TRBV9|-|TRBD1
CASSVEQGRTDTQYF
TGTGCCAGCAGCGTAGAACAGGGGCGAACAGATACGCAGTATTTT
>TRBJ1-4|TRBV2|-|-
CASSDRGLDEKLFF
TGTGCCAGCAGTGATCGGGGCTTGGACGAAAAACTGTTTTTT
>TRBJ2-7|TRBV21-1|-|-
CASSRGGGTYEQYF
TGTGCCAGCAGCCGGGGCGGGGGTACTTACGAGCAGTACTTC
>TRBJ2-7|TRBV18|-|TRBD1
CASSSGTGESEQYF
TGTGCCAGCTCATCCGGGACAGGGGAAAGCGAGCAGTACTTC
>TRBJ2-2|TRBV4-1|-|TRBD1
CASSQTRQGKAGELFF
TGCGCCAGCAGCCAAACCCGACAGGGAAAAGCCGGGGAGCTGTTTTTT
>TRBJ1-6|TRBV10-2|-|-
CASSPERTSQSPLHF
TGCGCCAGCAGTCCCGAAAGAACATCTCAGTCACCCCTCCACTTT
>TRBJ2-1|TRBV12-1|-|-
CASSFEPDRDSMDNEQFF
TGTGCCAGCAGCTTTGAGCCAGACCGGGACAGTATGGACAATGAGCAGTTCTTC
>TRBJ1-6|TRBV4-1|-|-
CASSPRGNNSPLHF
TGCGCCAGCAGCCCCAGGGGAAATAATTCACCCCTCCACTTT
>TRBJ2-5|TRBV19|once|-
CASSREAGQGPETQYF
TGTGCCAGTAGCCGAGAGGCAGGGCAGGGACCAGAGACCCAGTACTTC